One sample yielded the 19 T cell receptor beta chains listed below, sequenced in a study of CD8 T cells in ankylosing spondylitis. TCRdb reprocessed the 5' RACE reads with MiXCR, giving one entry per CDR3 protein. In the table there are about 160,000 distinct CDR3 sequences, about a sixth of which are singletons. The sample taken for sequencing was blood, either unsorted or a sorted T cell fraction (not recorded which). All receptors come from a male donor with ankylosing spondylitis or in good health (not recorded which).

Only one count was recorded for this clonotype. The chain has TRBV7-8 and TRBJ2-1, with D possibly called TRBD1 or TRBD2 (6 bases each). Trimming shortened V by 1 base and J by 8 bases, and 12 bases separated the two germline ends. In germline, CDR1 is SGHVS, CDR2 FQNEAQ. The CDR3 totals 14 residues. The CDR3 spells CASSLGGAHDEQFF. CDR3 in DNA: TGTGCCAGCAGCTTAGGGGGGGCGCACGATGAGCAGTTCTTC.

This clonotype appeared a few times. The rearrangement uses TRBV28 and TRBJ1-1, with 7 bases fitting TRBD1. With 6 bases clipped from V and 2 bases from J, the junction kept 3 bases outside the gene matches. CDR3 length: 13 residues. Germline assignment: CDR1 MDHEN and CDR2 SYDVKM. The CDR3, as DNA: TGTGCCAGCAGGGGACAGCCCAACACTGAAGCTTTCTTT. Translated: CASRGQPNTEAFF.

This clonotype was detected many times. The genes are TRBV29-1 and TRBJ2-3; the D is unclear. V shed 8 bases and J shed 1 base, with 16 bases lying between them. CDR3 size: 14 residues. Germline V lookup: CDR1 SQVTM, CDR2 ANQGSEA. The CDR3 loop reads CSIDRPQGTDTQYF. The DNA for the CDR3 is TGCAGCATCGATCGGCCGCAGGGCACAGATACGCAGTATTTT.

A note on this clonotype: A much more abundant neighbour one base away suggests this may be a read error. The J gene is TRBJ1-3, the V gene TRBV5-1; perhaps TRBD1 as D (5 bases). The CDR3 consists of 14 residues. CDR1 is SGHRS and CDR2 is YFSETQ in the germline V gene. The CDR3 loop reads CVSSLGPRGNTIYF. DNA of the CDR3: TGCGTCAGCAGCTTGGGGCCGAGGGGAAACACCATATATTTT.

The CDR3 DNA sequence: TGTGCCAGCAGCGTAGAAGGGAAGAGAAACACCATATATTTT. It encodes CASSVEGKRNTIYF. The V call is TRBV9, the J call TRBJ1-3; no clear D gene. Germline V gene sequence: CDR1 SGDLS, CDR2 YYNGEE. There are 14 residues in the CDR3. V lost 0 bases to trimming and J lost 5 bases, with 9 bases between them.

The chain couples TRBV29-1 to TRBJ2-5, with D unresolved. CDR3 length equals 12 residues. Germline assignment: CDR1 SQVTM and CDR2 ANQGSEA. CDR3 in amino acids: CAAGGQLETQYF. CDR3 nucleotide sequence: TGCGCCGCCGGTGGTCAGTTAGAGACCCAGTACTTC.

In its sample, this clonotype was seen many times. This chain uses TRBV20-1 with TRBJ2-2, with 8 bases that match TRBD2. The CDR3 spans 15 residues. Germline V gene sequence: CDR1 DFQATT, CDR2 SNEGSKA (reference sequence). V lost 5 bases, J lost 1 base, and 6 bases stayed unmatched. CDR3 DNA: TGCAGTGCTGCCCCTAGCGGGTGGAACACCGGGGAGCTGTTTTTT. Encoded protein: CSAAPSGWNTGELFF.

This clonotype has a count of ten or more. V is TRBV5-1 and J is TRBJ2-3; D unclear. The CDR3 length is 14 residues. Per germline, CDR1 SGHRS and CDR2 YFSETQ. The V end was cut by 0 bases, the J end by 11 bases, with 16 bases between. In nucleotides, the CDR3 is TGCGCCAGCAGCTTGGGAGAGCCCGCAACGGAGCAGTATTTT. As protein: CASSLGEPATEQYF.

The genes are TRBV20-1 and TRBJ2-2; TRBD1 agrees at 9 bases. V trimming: 5 bases; J trimming: 6 bases; junction bases outside the gene matches: 7. Germline-derived CDR1 and CDR2 are DFQATT and SNEGSKA (reference sequence). This CDR3 region has 14 residues. The chain's CDR3 is CSAQRTGEAGELFF. CDR3 DNA sequence: TGCAGTGCTCAACGGACAGGGGAGGCCGGGGAGCTGTTTTTT.

This clonotype was counted between two and nine times. V usage is TRBV5-1 and J usage is TRBJ2-7; no firm D call. V lost 4 bases and J lost 0, with 14 bases in between. The CDR3 extends over 15 amino acids. The V gene's germline CDR1 is SGHRS and CDR2 YFSETQ. The CDR3 spells CASSPGELFSYEQYF. The DNA of the CDR3 is TGCGCCAGCAGCCCAGGCGAGCTGTTCTCCTACGAGCAGTACTTC.

The chain has TRBV29-1 and TRBJ2-5; 8 nucleotides line up with TRBD1. The CDR3 spans 14 residues. Looked up from germline, CDR1 is SQVTM and CDR2 is ANQGSEA. V lost 3 bases and J lost 4; bases outside the gene matches: 7. This CDR3 reads CSVEDRVQGETQYF. The CDR3 coding sequence is TGCAGCGTTGAGGACAGGGTGCAGGGAGAGACCCAGTACTTC.

In its sample, this clonotype was seen a few times. A much larger clone is a single base away; this may be a read error. This chain links TRBV5-6 with TRBJ1-1; D gene uncertain. Germline CDR1 reads SGHDT; CDR2 reads YYEEEE. The CDR3 is made up of 13 amino acids. The CDR3 DNA follows: TGTACCAGCAGCTTGGTCCTGAACACTGAAGCTTTCTTT. This codes for CTSSLVLNTEAFF.

The J gene is TRBJ2-7, the V gene TRBV6-5; weak D call: TRBD1 (5 bases). This CDR3 is 13 amino acids long. In germline, CDR1 is MNHEY, CDR2 SVGAGI. V was cut by 2 bases and J by 3 bases, with 8 bases left in between. For the CDR3, the DNA is TGTGCCAGCAGTTACCGTAGGGGCTACGAGCAGTACTTC. It codes for CASSYRRGYEQYF.

In this sample, this clonotype turned up many times. The chain combines TRBV2 with TRBJ2-7, with 8 positions matching TRBD2. Germline V CDR1 and CDR2: SNHLY, FYNNEI. The trim removed 6 bases at V and 3 bases at J, leaving 7 bases unmatched. The CDR3 covers 14 residues. In nucleotides, the CDR3 is TGTGCCAGCAGAATGGTAGCGGGGATCTACGAGCAGTACTTC. Residues: CASRMVAGIYEQYF. Combining the CDR3 with reference TRBV2 and TRBJ2-7 gives the whole variable domain EPEVTQTPSHQVTQMGQEVILRCVPISNHLYFYWYRQILGQKVEFLVSFYNNEISEKSEIFDDQFSVERPDGSNFTLKIRSTKLEDSAMYFCASRMVAGIYEQYFGPGTRLTVT.

This chain connects TRBV19 to TRBJ2-3; 7 nucleotides agree with TRBD2. The V gene end was trimmed by 1 base and the J gene end by 3 bases; junction bases not matched to a gene: 4. Germline CDR1 reads LNHDA; CDR2 reads SQIVND (reference sequence). The CDR3 consists of 15 residues. This CDR3 reads CASSIGGSATDTQYF. The CDR3, as DNA: TGTGCCAGTAGTATAGGCGGGAGCGCAACAGATACGCAGTATTTT.

The V and J genes are TRBV6-2 or TRBV6-3 and TRBJ2-3; no definite D call. In germline, CDR1 is MNHEY, CDR2 SVGEGT. The CDR3 has 12 amino acids. The V end lost 2 bases, the J end lost 5 bases, and 5 bases lay between the germline ends. The CDR3 DNA follows: TGTGCCAGCAGTTACAACCAAGATACGCAGTATTTT. Encoded protein: CASSYNQDTQYF.

This chain links TRBV7-3 with TRBJ2-3; TRBD1 matches at 8 bases. With V trimmed by 4 bases and J by 3 bases, 6 bases remained unmatched. This CDR3 spans 15 amino acids. CDR1 and CDR2 (germline): SGHTA, FQGTGA. The CDR3 protein is CASSSGQGRTDTQYF. The DNA of the CDR3 is TGTGCCAGCAGCTCCGGACAGGGAAGAACAGATACGCAGTATTTT. Together with reference TRBV7-3 and TRBJ2-3, the CDR3 gives the full variable domain: GAGVSQTPSNKVTEKGKYVELRCDPISGHTALYWYRQSLGQGPEFLIYFQGTGAADDSGLPNDRFFAVRPEGSVSTLKIQRTERGDSAVYLCASSSGQGRTDTQYFGPGTRLTVL.

Many counts were recorded for this clonotype. This chain joins TRBV4-1 and TRBJ1-1, with no clear D. Trimming took off 0 bases at V and 1 base at J, with 6 bases between the two ends. The CDR3 contains 14 residues. Germline CDR1 is MGHRA and CDR2 is YSYEKL. The DNA for the CDR3 is TGCGCCAGCAGCCAAGATTGGGGGAACACTGAAGCTTTCTTT. Translating gives CASSQDWGNTEAFF.

This clonotype was counted many times. The J gene is TRBJ1-1, the V gene TRBV5-1, with TRBD1 as a possible D gene (5 bases). Trimming removed 0 bases from V and 7 bases from J, with 7 bases in between. CDR1 and CDR2 (germline): SGHRS, YFSETQ. The CDR3 length is 12 residues. The CDR3 protein is CASSLERGEAFF. The CDR3 nucleotides read TGCGCCAGCAGCTTGGAAAGGGGTGAAGCTTTCTTT. The complete variable domain, with remaining parts taken from reference TRBV5-1 and TRBJ1-1, reads KAGVTQTPRYLIKTRGQQVTLSCSPISGHRSVSWYQQTPGQGLQFLFEYFSETQRNKGNFPGRFSGRQFSNSRSEMNVSTLELGDSALYLCASSLERGEAFFGQGTRLTVV.